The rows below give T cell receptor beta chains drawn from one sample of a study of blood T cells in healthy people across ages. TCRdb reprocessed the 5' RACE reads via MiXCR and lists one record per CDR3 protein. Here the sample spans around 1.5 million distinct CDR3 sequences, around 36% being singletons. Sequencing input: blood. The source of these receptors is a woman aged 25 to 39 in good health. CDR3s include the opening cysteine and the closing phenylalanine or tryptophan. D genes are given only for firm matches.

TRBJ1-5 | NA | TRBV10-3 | CATKSTGPTDQPQHF
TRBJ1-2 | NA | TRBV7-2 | CASSSTGGADSYSYTF
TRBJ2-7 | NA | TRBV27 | CASSPTRVPVEQYF
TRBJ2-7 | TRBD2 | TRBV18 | CASPPRLADEQYF
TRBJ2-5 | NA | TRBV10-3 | CAISARVGKGETQYF
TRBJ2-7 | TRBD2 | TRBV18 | CASSPSPGLAGFYEQYF
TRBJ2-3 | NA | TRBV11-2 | CASSPWGLSTDTQYF
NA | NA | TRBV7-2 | CASSLAAITETQYF
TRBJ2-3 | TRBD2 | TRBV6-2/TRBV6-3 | CASSLTVGAGGPSTDTQYF
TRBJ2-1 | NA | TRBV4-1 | CASSQGRGDNEQFF
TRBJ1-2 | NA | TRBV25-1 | CASSEVRTDLYGYTF
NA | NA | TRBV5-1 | CASTRGSLPAFEQYF
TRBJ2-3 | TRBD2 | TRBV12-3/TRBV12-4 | CASSPELAGAADTQYF
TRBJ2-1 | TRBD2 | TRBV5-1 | CASSLKVSGRSYNEQFF
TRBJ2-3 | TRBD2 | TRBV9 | CASSVEGLASDTQYF
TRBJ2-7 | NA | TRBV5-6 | CASSLVRQSSYEQYF
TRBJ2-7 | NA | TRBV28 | CASSFFGGRETSYEQYF
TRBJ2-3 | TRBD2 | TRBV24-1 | CATSELTSGMQYF
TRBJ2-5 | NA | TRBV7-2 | CASSLSWQETQYF
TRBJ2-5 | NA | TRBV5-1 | CTSSLGRDYQETQYF
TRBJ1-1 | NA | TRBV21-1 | CASSNLTEAFF
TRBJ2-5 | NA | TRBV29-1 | CSVVFKGNPQETQYF
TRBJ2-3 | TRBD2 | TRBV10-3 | CAISARTSGADTQYF
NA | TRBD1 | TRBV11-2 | CASSPGSGAGGWETQYF
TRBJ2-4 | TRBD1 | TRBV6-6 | CASSTTGQGKNIQYF
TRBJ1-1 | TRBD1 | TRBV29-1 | CSVGQGNGNTEAFF
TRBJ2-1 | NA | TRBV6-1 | CASSRRPLGQSSYNEQFF
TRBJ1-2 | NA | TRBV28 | CASRIGAGLTTHYGYTF
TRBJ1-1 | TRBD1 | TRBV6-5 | CASSYRQGNTEAFF
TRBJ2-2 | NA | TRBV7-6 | CASSSDVNTGELFF
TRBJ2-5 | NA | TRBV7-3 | CASSLRGHKGETQYF
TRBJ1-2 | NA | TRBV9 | CASSSWTAYGYTF
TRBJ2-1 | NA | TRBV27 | CASHPRGGWVTEQFF
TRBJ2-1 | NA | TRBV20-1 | CGAWENEQFF
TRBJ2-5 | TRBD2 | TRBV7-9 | CASSPTSGGPQETQYF
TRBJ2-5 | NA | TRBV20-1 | CSANSLKEETQYF
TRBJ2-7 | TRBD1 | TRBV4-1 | CASSQGDRSISYEQYF
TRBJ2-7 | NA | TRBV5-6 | CASGKTGRGYEQYF
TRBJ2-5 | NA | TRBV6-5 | CASSPEGGGSETQYF
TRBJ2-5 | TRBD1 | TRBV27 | CASSLLLGQKETQYF
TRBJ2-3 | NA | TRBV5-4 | CASSLPQRAATGTDTQYF
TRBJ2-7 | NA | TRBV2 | CASSDGDRSYEQYF
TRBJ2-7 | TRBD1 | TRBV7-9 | CASSSSLTGTGSYEQYF
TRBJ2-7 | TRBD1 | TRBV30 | CAWTLNPGQGAEQYF
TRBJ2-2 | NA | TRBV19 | CASSRLSGELFF
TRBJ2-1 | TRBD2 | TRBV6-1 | CASSGGLAGGLGVYNEQFF
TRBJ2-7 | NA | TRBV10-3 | CAILAENSYEQYF
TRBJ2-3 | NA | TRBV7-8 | CASSFSYSGADNTDTQYF
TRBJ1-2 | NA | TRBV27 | CASSFNQGLVYGYTF
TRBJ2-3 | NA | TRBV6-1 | CATERDRSTDTQYF